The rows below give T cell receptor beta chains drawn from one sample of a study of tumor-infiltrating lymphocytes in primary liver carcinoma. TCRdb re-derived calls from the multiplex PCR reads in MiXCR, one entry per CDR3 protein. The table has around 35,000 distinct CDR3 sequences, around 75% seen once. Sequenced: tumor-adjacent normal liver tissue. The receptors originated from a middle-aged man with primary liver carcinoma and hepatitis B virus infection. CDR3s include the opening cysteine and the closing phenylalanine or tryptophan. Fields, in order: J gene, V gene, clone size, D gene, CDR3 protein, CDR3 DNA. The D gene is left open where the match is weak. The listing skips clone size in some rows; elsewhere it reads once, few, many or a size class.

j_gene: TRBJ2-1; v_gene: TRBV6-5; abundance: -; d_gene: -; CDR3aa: CASSYVYEQFF; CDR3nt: TGTGCCAGTAGTTACGTGTATGAGCAGTTCTTC
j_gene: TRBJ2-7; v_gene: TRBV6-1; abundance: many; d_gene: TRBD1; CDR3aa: CASSEAGGHSEQYF; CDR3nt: TGTGCCAGCAGTGAAGCAGGGGGCCATAGCGAGCAGTACTTC
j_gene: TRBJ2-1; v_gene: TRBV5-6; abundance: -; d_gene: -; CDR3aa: CASSLGRSRSGCSEQFF; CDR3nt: TGTGCCAGTAGCTTGGGACGGAGCCGCTCAGGGTGCAGTGAGCAGTTCTTC
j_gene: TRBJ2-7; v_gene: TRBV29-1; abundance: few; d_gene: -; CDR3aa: CSAMTSETGTTYEPYF; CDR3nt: TGCAGCGCCATGACATCTGAGACCGGCACTACCTACGAGCCCTACTTC
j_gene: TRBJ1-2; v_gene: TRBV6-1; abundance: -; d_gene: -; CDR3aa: CAISEAGRGSNYGYTF; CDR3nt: TGTGCCATCAGTGAAGCGGGCAGGGGAAGTAACTATGGCTACACCTTC
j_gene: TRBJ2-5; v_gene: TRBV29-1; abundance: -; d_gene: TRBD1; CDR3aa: CSIEADRGRAETQYF; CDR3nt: TGCAGTATTGAAGCGGACAGGGGACGAGCAGAGACCCAGTACTTC
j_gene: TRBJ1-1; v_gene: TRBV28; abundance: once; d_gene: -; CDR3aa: CASSGGLNSEAFF; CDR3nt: TGTGCCAGCAGCGGCGGCCTGAACTCCGAAGCTTTCTTT
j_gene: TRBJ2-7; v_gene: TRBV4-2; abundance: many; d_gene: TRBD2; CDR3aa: CASSQDSGRDNEQYF; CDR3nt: TGTGCCAGCAGCCAAGATAGCGGGAGGGACAACGAGCAGTACTTC
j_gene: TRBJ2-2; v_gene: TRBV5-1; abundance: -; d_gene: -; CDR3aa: CASSLEPVGDSGGELFF; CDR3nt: TGCGCCAGCAGCTTGGAGCCAGTGGGAGATTCGGGCGGGGAGCTGTTTTTT
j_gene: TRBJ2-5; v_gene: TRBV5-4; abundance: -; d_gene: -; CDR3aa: CASSPTIVETQYF; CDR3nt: TGTGCCAGTAGCCCGACTATCGTAGAGACCCAGTACTTC
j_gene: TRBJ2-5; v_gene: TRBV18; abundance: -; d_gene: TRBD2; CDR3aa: CASSSVAGETQYF; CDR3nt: TGTGCGAGCTCATCGGTAGCGGGAGAGACCCAGTACTTC
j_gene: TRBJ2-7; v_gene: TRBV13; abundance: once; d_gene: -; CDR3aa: CSSSPRGGEQYF; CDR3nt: TGTTCCAGCAGCCCCAGAGGGGGCGAGCAGTACTTC
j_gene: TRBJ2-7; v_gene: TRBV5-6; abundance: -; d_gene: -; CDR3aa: CTSSPTPMGEAYEQYF; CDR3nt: TGTACCAGCAGCCCCACCCCCATGGGCGAGGCCTATGAGCAGTACTTC
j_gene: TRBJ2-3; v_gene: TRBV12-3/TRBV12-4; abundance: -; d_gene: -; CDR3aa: CASWEPTDTQYF; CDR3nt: TGTGCCAGCTGGGAACCCACAGATACGCAGTATTTC
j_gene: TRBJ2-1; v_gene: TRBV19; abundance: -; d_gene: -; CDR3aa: CASNMGSSYNEQFF; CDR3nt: TGTGCCAGTAATATGGGGAGCTCCTACAATGAGCAGTTCTTC
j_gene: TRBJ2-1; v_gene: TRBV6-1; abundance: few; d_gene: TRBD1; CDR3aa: CASATGAYYSGQFF; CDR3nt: TGTGCCAGCGCGACAGGGGCCTATTACAGTGGGCAGTTCTTC
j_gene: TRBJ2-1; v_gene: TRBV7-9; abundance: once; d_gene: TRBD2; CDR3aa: CARSSSGTGIEQFF; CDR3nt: TGTGCCAGGAGTTCTAGCGGGACGGGTATTGAGCAGTTCTTC
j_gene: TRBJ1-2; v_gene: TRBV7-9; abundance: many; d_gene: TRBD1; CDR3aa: CASSPGQGYYGYTF; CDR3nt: TGTGCCAGCAGTCCTGGACAGGGCTACTATGGCTACACCTTC
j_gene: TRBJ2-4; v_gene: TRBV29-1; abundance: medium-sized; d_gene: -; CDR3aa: CSVEYGGADIQYF; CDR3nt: TGCAGCGTTGAGTACGGGGGCGCAGACATTCAGTACTTC
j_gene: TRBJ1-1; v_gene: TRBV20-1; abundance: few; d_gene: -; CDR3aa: CSAEGGKRNTEAFF; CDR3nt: TGCAGTGCTGAGGGGGGGAAGCGGAACACTGAAGCTTTCTTT
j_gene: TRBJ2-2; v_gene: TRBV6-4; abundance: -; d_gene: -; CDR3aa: CASSGSSTWDLFF; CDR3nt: TGTGCCAGCAGTGGAAGTTCCACCTGGGATCTGTTTTTT
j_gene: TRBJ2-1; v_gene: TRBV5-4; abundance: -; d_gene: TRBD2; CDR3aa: CASSSPLAGTYNEQFF; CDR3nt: TGTGCCAGCAGCTCCCCCCTAGCGGGGACCTATAATGAACAGTTCTTC
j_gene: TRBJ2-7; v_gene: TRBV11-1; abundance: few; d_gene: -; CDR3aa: CASRGNPSYEQYF; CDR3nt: TGTGCCAGCAGGGGAAATCCATCCTACGAGCAGTACTTC
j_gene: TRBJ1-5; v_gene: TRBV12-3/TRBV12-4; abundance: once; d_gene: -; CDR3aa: CTSSFEESDQPQHF; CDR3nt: TGTACCAGCAGTTTTGAGGAGAGCGATCAGCCCCAGCATTTT
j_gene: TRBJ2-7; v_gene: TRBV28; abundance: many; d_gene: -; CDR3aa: CASSPGRGGYEQYF; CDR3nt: TGTGCCAGCAGCCCCGGGAGAGGCGGTTACGAGCAGTACTTC
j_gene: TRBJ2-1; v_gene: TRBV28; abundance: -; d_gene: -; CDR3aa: CVSSTPRDPGPNEQFF; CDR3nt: TGTGTGAGCAGCACCCCCCGGGACCCCGGCCCCAATGAGCAGTTCTTC
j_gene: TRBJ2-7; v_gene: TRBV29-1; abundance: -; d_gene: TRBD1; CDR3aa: CSDRQGYSYELYF; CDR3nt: TGCAGCGACAGACAGGGATACTCCTACGAGCTGTACTTC
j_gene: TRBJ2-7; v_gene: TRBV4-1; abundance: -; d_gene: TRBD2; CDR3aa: CASSRTSDSYEQYF; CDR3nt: TGCGCCAGCAGTCGTACTAGCGATTCCTACGAGCAGTATTTC
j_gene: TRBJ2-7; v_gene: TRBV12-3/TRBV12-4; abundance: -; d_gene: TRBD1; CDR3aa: CASSFEDRPSYEQYF; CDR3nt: TGTGCCAGCAGTTTCGAGGACAGGCCTTCCTACGAGCAGTACTTC
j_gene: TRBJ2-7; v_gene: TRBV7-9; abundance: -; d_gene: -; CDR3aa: CASNSEDSYEQYF; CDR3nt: TGTGCCAGCAACTCTGAGGACTCCTACGAGCAGTACTTC
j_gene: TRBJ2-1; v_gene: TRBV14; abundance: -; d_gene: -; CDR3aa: CASSQDAIWVPYNEQFF; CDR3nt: TGTGCCAGCAGCCAAGATGCCATTTGGGTCCCCTACAATGAGCAGTTCTTC
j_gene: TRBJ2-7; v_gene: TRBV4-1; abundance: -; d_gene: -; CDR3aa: CASRQALAGENEQHF; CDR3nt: TGCGCCAGCAGACAAGCGTTGGCAGGGGAGAACGAGCAGCACTTC
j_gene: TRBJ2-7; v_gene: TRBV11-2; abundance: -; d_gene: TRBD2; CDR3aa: CASSPGDYEEYF; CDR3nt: TGTGCCAGTAGTCCCGGGGACTACGAGGAGTACTTC
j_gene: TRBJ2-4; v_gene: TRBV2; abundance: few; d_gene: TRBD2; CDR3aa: CASSRTSASDIQYF; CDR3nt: TGTGCCAGCAGTCGGACTAGCGCGAGTGACATTCAGTACTTC
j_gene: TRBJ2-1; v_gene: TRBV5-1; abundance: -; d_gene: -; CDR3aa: CTSSFFGTGARNEQFF; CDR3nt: -
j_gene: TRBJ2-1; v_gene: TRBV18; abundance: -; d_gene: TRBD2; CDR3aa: CASSPGLVGAINEQFF; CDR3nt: TGTGCCAGCTCACCGGGACTAGTGGGAGCGATCAATGAGCAGTTCTTC
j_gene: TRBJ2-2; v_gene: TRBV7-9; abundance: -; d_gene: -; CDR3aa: CASNSTGQNTGELFF; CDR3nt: TGTGCCAGCAACAGTACTGGACAGAACACCGGGGAGCTGTTTTTT
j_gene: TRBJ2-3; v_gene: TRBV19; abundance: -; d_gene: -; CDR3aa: CASSSGTGGTDTQYF; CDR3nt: TGTGCCAGTAGTTCCGGGACGGGAGGCACAGATACGCAGTATTTT
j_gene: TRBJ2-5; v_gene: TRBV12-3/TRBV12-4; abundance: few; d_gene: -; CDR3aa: CASSLVQGEVQYF; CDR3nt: TGTGCCAGCAGTTTGGTGCAGGGGGAGGTCCAGTACTTC
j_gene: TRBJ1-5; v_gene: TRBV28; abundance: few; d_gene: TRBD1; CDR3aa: CASSLQGATQAQHF; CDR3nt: TGTGCCAGCAGTCTTCAGGGGGCTACTCAGGCCCAGCATTTT
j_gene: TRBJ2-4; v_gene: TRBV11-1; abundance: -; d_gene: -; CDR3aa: CASSYPVTTGTKNIQYF; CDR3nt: TGTGCCAGCAGCTATCCCGTGACTACCGGGACCAAAAACATTCAGTACTTC
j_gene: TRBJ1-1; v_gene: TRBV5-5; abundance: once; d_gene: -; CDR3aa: CASSHESEQYTEAFF; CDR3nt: TGTGCTAGCAGCCATGAGAGTGAGCAGTACACTGAAGCTTTCTTT
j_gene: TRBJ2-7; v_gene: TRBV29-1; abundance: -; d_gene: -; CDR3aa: CSVASEWGMPYEQYF; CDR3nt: TGCAGCGTTGCGAGTGAATGGGGGATGCCCTATGAGCAGTACTTC
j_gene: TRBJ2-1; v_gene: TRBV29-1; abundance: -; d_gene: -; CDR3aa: CSVVGQGLYNEQFF; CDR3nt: TGCAGCGTTGTGGGGCAGGGCCTTTACAATGAGCAGTTCTTC
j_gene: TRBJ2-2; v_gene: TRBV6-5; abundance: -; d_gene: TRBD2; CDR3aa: CASSYSVGSGGNTVELFF; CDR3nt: TGTGCCAGCAGTTACTCGGTCGGGTCGGGAGGGAACACCGTGGAGCTGTTTTTT
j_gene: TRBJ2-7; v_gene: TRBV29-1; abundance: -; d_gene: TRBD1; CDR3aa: CSVGGTDSYEQYF; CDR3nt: TGCAGCGTTGGAGGGACAGATTCCTACGAGCAGTACTTC
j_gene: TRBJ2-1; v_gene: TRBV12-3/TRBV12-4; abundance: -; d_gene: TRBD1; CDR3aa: CASSLTRDSYNELLF; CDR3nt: TGTGCCAGCAGTCTAACCCGGGACAGTTACAATGAGTTGTTATTC
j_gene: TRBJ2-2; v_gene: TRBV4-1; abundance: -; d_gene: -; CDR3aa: CASSQLTLSWGLFF; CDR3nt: TGCGCCAGCAGTCAACTTACCCTCTCCTGGGGGCTGTTTTTT
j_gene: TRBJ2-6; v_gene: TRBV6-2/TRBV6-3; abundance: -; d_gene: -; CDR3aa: CASKGRFPSGTNVPTF; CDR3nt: TGTGCCAGCAAGGGCAGGTTTCCTTCAGGGACCAACGTCCCGACTTTC